This TCR beta chain was sequenced during a study of blood T cells in healthy people across ages. Alongside a J-beta primer mix, a sample-barcoded 5' primer served in a second PCR lasting about 7 to 11 cycles. With 12 random nucleotides, a template-switch adaptor tagged each individual cDNA molecule. TCRdb independently ran MiXCR on the 5' RACE reads; one entry per CDR3 protein. This repertoire shows roughly 930,000 distinct CDR3 sequences, around 49% found once; its top ten account for about an eighth. Each sample gave at least 6 million isolated PBMCs. V was cut by 7 bases and J by 8 bases, with 14 bases left in between. The CDR3 covers 12 residues. This clonotype was counted only a few times.

Sequences were obtained from blood. The rearrangement links TRBV12-3 or TRBV12-4 to TRBJ1-2; D unresolved. The sequence was obtained from a man younger than 45 in good health. CDR3 DNA sequence: TGTGCCAGCATGCCCCTAGGTGGAGGCTACACCTTC. Its protein product is CASMPLGGGYTF.